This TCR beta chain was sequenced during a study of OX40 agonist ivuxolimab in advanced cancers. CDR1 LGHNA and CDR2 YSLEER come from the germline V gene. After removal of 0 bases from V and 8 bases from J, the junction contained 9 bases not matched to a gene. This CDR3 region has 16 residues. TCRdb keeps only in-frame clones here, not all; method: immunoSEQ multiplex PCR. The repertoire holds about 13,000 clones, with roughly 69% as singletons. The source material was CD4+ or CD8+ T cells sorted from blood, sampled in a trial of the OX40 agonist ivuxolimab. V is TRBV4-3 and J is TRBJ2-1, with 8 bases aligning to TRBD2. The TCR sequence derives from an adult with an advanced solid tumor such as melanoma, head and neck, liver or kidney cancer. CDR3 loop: CASSQDTAGAGDEQFF. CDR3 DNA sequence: TGCGCCAGCAGCCAAGATACAGCGGGGGCTGGCGATGAGCAGTTCTTC.